This paragraph covers one T cell receptor beta chain sequence. What it recognizes is unknown. This specimen comes from a study of cytomegalovirus exposure and HLA in healthy donors. The study, taken as a whole, reports: When analyzed later, the rates of TCR association showed variation by HLA locus, with DRB1 the most and HLA-C the fewest. When analyzed later, a missense DCLRE1C variant was found to be linked to TCR beta V- and J-gene trimming. According to reports, the classifier identified cytomegalovirus status with high specificity and sensitivity.

It was with 60 Vbeta and 13 Jbeta primers that the PCR ran. The assay was immunoSEQ multiplex PCR, and TCRdb's table has in-frame clones only and misses some. The sample lists about 200,000 clones, approximately 79% occurring once. This CDR3 spans 14 amino acids. Germline CDR1 reads LNHDA; CDR2 reads SQIVND (reference sequence). V was trimmed by 5 bases and J by 0 bases, leaving 5 bases between them. At sampling all donors were nominally healthy, likely with unrecorded immune exposures. The sample was PBMCs. V is TRBV19 and J is TRBJ1-6, with unresolved D. The clonotype comes from a man aged 18 to 30 in good health and CMV-seronegative. In DNA, the CDR3 is TGTGCCAGTAGTTCGAGCTCCTATAATTCACCCCTCCACTTT. Protein product: CASSSSSYNSPLHF.